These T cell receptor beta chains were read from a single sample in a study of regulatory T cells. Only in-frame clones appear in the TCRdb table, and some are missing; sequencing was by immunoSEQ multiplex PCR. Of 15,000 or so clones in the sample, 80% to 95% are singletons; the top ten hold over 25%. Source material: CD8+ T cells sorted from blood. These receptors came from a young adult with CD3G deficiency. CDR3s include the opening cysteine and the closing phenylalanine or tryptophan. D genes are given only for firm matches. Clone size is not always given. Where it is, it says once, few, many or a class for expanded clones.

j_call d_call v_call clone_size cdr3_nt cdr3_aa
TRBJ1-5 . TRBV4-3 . TGCGCCAGCAGCCAAGAGTCGTTGGACCCAACTTATACCCAGCATTTT CASSQESLDPTYTQHF
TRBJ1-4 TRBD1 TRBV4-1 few TGCGCCAGCAGCCAGGGCCCGGGACAGGGTAATGAAAAACTGTTTTTT CASSQGPGQGNEKLFF
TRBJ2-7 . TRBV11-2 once TGTGCCAGCAGCTTCGATGGGACGTACTACGAGCAGTACTTC CASSFDGTYYEQYF
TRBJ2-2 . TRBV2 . TGTGCCAGCAGTGAACGCCAGCGGACCCCGCGCCGGAGCACCGGGGAGCTGTTTTTT CASSERQRTPRRSTGELFF
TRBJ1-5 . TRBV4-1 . TGCGCCAGCAGCCAAGAAGGGACTGGTTCCACTCAGCCCCAGCATTTT CASSQEGTGSTQPQHF
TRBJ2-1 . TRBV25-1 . TGTGCCAGCAGAATGAGGGACTACAATGAGCAGTTCTTC CASRMRDYNEQFF
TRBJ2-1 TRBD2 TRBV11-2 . TGTGCCAGCAGCTTAGAAGACCTATGGACTAGCGGTAGCGATGAGCAGTTCTTC CASSLEDLWTSGSDEQFF
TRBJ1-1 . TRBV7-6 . TGTGCCAGCAGCTTAGAGCTAGGGCCCTTCAACACTGAAGCTTTCTTT CASSLELGPFNTEAFF
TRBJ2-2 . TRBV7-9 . TGTGCCAGCACCAAATCCAACACCGGGGAGCTGTTTTTT CASTKSNTGELFF
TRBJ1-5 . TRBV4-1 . TGCGCCAGCAGCCCGCTCCCCTCTGGCCCCGATCAGCCCCAGCATTTT CASSPLPSGPDQPQHF
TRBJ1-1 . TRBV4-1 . TGCGCCAGCAGCCCGATTGACAGTATTAACACTGAAGCTTTCTTT CASSPIDSINTEAFF
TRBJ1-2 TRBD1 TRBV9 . TGTGCCAGCAGCGTAGGGGGACAGGGTGGCTACACCTTC CASSVGGQGGYTF
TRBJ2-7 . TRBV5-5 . TGTGCCAGCATCTTCATAGGCTACGAGCAGTACTTC CASIFIGYEQYF
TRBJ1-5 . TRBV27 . TGTGCCAGCGCTGTAGCGGGCCGCAATCAGCCCCAGCATTTT CASAVAGRNQPQHF
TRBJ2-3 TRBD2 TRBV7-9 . TGTGCCAGCAGTTCTACACCGGGACTAGCGGGGGCAGATACGCAGTATTTT CASSSTPGLAGADTQYF
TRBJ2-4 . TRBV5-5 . TGCGCCAGCAGCCAAGATCAGGGACTCCCGCTCTCTATTCAGTACTTC CASSQDQGLPLSIQYF
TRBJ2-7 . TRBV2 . TGTGCCAGCAGCTCGGGAAGCGGCTCCTACGAGCAGTACTTC CASSSGSGSYEQYF
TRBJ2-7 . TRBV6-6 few TGTGCCAGCAGTTACGGCGGGGGCGCGGACGAGCAGTACTTC CASSYGGGADEQYF
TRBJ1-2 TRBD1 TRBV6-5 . TGTGCCAGCAGTTACCCGCAGTTAGGGGGCGGCTATGGCTACACCTTC CASSYPQLGGGYGYTF
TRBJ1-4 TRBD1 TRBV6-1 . TGTGCCAGCAGTGAAGGATGGAACAGGGGTGAAAAACTGTTTTTT CASSEGWNRGEKLFF
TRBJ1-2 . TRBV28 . TGTGCCAGCAGTTCGGACATGCCATATGGCTACACCTTC CASSSDMPYGYTF
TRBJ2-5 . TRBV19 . TGTGCCAGTAACACCGGGACAACCGATCGGGAGACCCAGTACTTC CASNTGTTDRETQYF
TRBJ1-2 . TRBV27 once TGTGCCAGCAGTTTATCGGCAGGGAACTATGGCTACACCTTC CASSLSAGNYGYTF
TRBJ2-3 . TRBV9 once TGTGCCAGCAGCGTAGGGAGGTTCACAGATACGCAGTATTTT CASSVGRFTDTQYF
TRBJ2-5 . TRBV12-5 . TGTGCTAGTGGTTTGGATCTCAGGGGACAGTACTTC CASGLDLRGQYF
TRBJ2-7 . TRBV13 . TGTGCCAGCAGCCCGGGCCTAACCTACGAGCAGTACTTC CASSPGLTYEQYF
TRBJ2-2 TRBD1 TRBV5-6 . TGTGCCAGCAGCGAGCTGGACAGGGGGGTCACCGGGGAGCTGTTTTTT CASSELDRGVTGELFF
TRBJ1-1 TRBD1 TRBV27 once TGTGCCAGCAGCTTGACAGGGTTTTACGCTGAAGCTTTCTTT CASSLTGFYAEAFF
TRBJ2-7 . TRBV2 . TGTGCCAGCAAGCTTGCCCCCCTCGAGCAGTACTTC CASKLAPLEQYF
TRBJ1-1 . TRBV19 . TGTGCCAGTAGTATCAGTAGGGCGGCGAACACTGAAGCTTTCTTT CASSISRAANTEAFF
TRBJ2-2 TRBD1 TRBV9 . TGTGCCAGCAGCACACGACAAGGGGGCGCGGAAACCGGGGAGCTGTTTTTT CASSTRQGGAETGELFF
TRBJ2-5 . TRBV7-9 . TGTGCCAGCAGCTTAGGAGGTACTGGACACCAAGAGACCCAGTACTTC CASSLGGTGHQETQYF
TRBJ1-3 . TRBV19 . TGTGCCGGCAGTAGGGGATCTGGAGACACCATATATTTT CAGSRGSGDTIYF
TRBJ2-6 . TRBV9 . TGTGCCAGCAGGGACAGGGAGGGCTCTGGCGCCAACGTCCTGACTTTC CASRDREGSGANVLTF
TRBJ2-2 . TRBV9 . TGTGCCAGCACCTCTCAGGGCGGGGAGCTGTTTTTT CASTSQGGELFF
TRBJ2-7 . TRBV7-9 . TGTGCCAGCAGCTCTTACGCTGAAGCCTACGTGGAGCAGTACTTC CASSSYAEAYVEQYF
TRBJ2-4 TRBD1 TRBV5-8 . TGTGCCAGCAGCTTCGGACAGGGGGACATTCAGTACTTC CASSFGQGDIQYF
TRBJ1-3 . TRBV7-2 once TGTGCCAGCCTTCCGGCCCCCCGCTCTGGAAACACCATATATTTT CASLPAPRSGNTIYF
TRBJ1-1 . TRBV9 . TGTGCCAGCAGCGTATTGGACGCGGGGAACACTGAAGCTTTCTTT CASSVLDAGNTEAFF
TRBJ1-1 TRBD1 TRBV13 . TGTGCCAGCAGTACAGGGGCCGGCACTGAAGCTTTCTTT CASSTGAGTEAFF